The clone carrying this T cell receptor (beta chain) occurred many times. CDR3 size: 12 residues. Germline V gene lookup returns CDR1 MDHEN and CDR2 SYDVKM. Trimming removed 6 bases from V and 8 bases from J, with 13 bases in between. The entry originates in a study of early T cells in non-severe SARS-CoV-2 infection. TCRdb re-called the 5' RACE reads through MiXCR, storing one row per CDR3 protein. The data hold 100,000 to 130,000 distinct CDR3 sequences, with around 10% observed a single time. This receptor was identified in an adult who was a healthcare worker with PCR-confirmed SARS-CoV-2 infection or an uninfected control (not recorded which). The sample comprised whole blood. The gene calls are TRBV28 and TRBJ1-2; D is undetermined. The CDR3 bases are TGTGCCAGCAGCGAAAGGCGCCGCGGCTACACCTTC. Its translation is CASSERRRGYTF.